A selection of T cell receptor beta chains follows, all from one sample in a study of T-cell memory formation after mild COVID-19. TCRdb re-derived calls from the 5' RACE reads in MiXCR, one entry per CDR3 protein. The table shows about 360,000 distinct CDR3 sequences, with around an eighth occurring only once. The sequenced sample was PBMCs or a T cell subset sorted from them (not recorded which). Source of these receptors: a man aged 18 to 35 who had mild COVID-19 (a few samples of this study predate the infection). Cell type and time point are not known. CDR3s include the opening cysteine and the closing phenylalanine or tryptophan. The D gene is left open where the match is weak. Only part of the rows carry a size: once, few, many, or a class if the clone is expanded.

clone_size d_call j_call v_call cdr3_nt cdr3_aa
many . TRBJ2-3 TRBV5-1 TGCGCCAGCAGCTTGGATAGCGAGAAGCAGTATTTT CASSLDSEKQYF
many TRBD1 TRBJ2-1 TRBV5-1 TGCGCCAGCAGCGCAGGGGGTATGGACAATGAGCAGTTCTTC CASSAGGMDNEQFF
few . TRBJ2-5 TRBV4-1 TGCGCCAGCAGCCTCCCGGCAGAGACCCAGTACTTC CASSLPAETQYF
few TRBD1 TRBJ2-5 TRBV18 TGTGCCAGCTCACCAGGGACAGGCTTCCAAGAGACCCAGTACTTC CASSPGTGFQETQYF
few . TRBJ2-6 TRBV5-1 TGCGCCACCAACATTCACTCTGGGGCCAACGTCCTGACTTTC CATNIHSGANVLTF
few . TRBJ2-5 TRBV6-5 TGTGCCAGCAGGGCCCCGTGGGAGACCCAGTACTTC CASRAPWETQYF
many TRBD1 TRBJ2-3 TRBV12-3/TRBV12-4 TGTGCCAGCACCGGAACAGGGGGTACAGATACGCAGTATTTT CASTGTGGTDTQYF
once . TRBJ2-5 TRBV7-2 TGTGCCAGCAGCTTTGGGTCCTTGACCCAGTACTTC CASSFGSLTQYF
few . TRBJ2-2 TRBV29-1 TGCAGCGCTACTAACCCGGGGGCCGGGAACACCGGGGAGCTGTTTTTT CSATNPGAGNTGELFF
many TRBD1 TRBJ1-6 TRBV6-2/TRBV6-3 TGTGCCAGCAGACCCAGACAGGGTGCACCCCTCCACTTT CASRPRQGAPLHF
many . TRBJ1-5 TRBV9 TGTGCCAGCAGCGTAGATGCGGATCAGCCCCAGCATTTT CASSVDADQPQHF
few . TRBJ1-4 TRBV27 TGTGCCAGCAGCTCAAAGGGACCTCCAGAGGGAAAACTGTTTTTT CASSSKGPPEGKLFF
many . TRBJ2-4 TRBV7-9 TGTGCCAGCAGCGCCAAGGGGGTAGGCAAAAACATTCAGTACTTC CASSAKGVGKNIQYF
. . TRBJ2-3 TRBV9 TGTGCCAGCAGCGTAGAGGGTAGCCGACGCACAGATACGCAGTATTTT CASSVEGSRRTDTQYF
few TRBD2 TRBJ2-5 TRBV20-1 TGCAGTGCTAGATCTAGCGGGGGGGTGGAGACCCAGTACTTC CSARSSGGVETQYF
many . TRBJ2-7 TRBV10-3 TGTGCCATCAGGGTGGGTTACGAGCAGTACTTC CAIRVGYEQYF
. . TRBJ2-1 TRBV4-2 TGTGCCAGCAGCCTTAACAGATACGGACGGGGCGATGAGCAGTTCTTC CASSLNRYGRGDEQFF
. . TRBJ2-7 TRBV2 TGTGCCAGCCTAGCGTGGGTTGTCTCCTACGAGCAGTACTTC CASLAWVVSYEQYF
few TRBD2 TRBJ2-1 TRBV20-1 TGCAGTGCTAGGGGCCTTCTAGCGGGCTACAATGAGCAGTTCTTC CSARGLLAGYNEQFF
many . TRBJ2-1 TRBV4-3 TGCGCCAGCAGCCAAGAGGGAGCAGATGAGCAGTTCTTC CASSQEGADEQFF
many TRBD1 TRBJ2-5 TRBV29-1 TGCAGCGTTGACCAGGGGGCTGGTGAGACCCAGTACTTC CSVDQGAGETQYF
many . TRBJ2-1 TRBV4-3 TGCGCCAGCAGCCAAGATCCCCCTGAGCAGTTCTTC CASSQDPPEQFF
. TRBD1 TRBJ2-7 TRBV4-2 TGTGCCAGCAGCCAGCTTTCCCCCGGGACAGGCACTGGGGGCTTC CASSQLSPGTGTGGF
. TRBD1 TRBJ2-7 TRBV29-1 TGCAGCGTTGTTTACGGGACAGGGAACAACTACGAGCAGTACTTC CSVVYGTGNNYEQYF
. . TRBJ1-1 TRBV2 TGTGCCAGCAGTGAAGCGCGGCGGGGAGAAGCTTTCTTT CASSEARRGEAFF
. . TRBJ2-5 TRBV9 TGTGCCAGCAGCGCGACACAGGAAGAGACCCAGTACTTC CASSATQEETQYF
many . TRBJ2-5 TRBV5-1 TGCGCCAGCAGCACCACGGGGCAAGAGACCCAGTACTTC CASSTTGQETQYF
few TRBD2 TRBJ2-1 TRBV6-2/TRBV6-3 TGTGCCAGTACCCTGTTTTCGGGGGGGCTCCTGTTCTTC CASTLFSGGLLFF
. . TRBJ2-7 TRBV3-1 TGTGCCAGCAGCTTCGAGGGGGGCTACGAGCAGTACTTC CASSFEGGYEQYF
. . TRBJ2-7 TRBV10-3 TGTGCCATCAGTGATACGGGGCGTAGGTACGAGCAGTACTTC CAISDTGRRYEQYF
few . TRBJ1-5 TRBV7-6 TGTGCCAGCAGCTTGGATGGGGAGCTCCAGCATTTT CASSLDGELQHF
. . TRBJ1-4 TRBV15 TGTGCCACCAGCAGAACCTCTGGGCCCCCTTTTAGGCTACTGTTTTTT CATSRTSGPPFRLLFF
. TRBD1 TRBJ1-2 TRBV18 TGTGCCAGCTCCTCACAGGGGGCGGCCGGCTACACCTTC CASSSQGAAGYTF
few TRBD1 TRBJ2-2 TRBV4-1 TGCGCCAGCAGCCCGTTGACAGGGGCGAACACCGGGGAGCTGTTTTTT CASSPLTGANTGELFF
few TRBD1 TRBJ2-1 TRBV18 TGTGCCAGCTCACCAGGACAGGGGTTGCCCGAGCAGTTCTTC CASSPGQGLPEQFF
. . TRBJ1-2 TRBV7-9 TGTGCCAGCAGCTTCTTACAGGCTTCTTATGGCTACACCTTC CASSFLQASYGYTF
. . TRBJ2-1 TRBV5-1 TGTGCCAGCAGCGCAACACCGGGACTCTACAATGAGCAGTTCTTC CASSATPGLYNEQFF
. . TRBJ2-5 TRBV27 TGTGCCAGCAGTTTAAAGGGCGAGACCCAGTACTTC CASSLKGETQYF
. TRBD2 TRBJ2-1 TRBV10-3 TGTGCCATCAGTGACGGCGGGGGTTCGTTCAATGAGCAGTTCTTC CAISDGGGSFNEQFF
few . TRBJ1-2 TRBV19 TGTGCCAGTAATCAGTTGGAATACTATGGCTACACCTTC CASNQLEYYGYTF
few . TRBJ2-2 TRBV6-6 TGTGCCAGCAGTTACGTACAGGCGAACACCGGGGAGCTGTTTTTT CASSYVQANTGELFF
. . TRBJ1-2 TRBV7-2 TGTGCCAGCAGCTTAAGGTCAGGGCATCGTGGCTACACCTTC CASSLRSGHRGYTF
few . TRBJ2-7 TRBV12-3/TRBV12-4 TGTGCCAGCACGAGTAGTGGGACACCCTTCTCCTACGAGCAGTACTTC CASTSSGTPFSYEQYF
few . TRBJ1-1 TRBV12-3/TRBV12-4 TGTGCCAGCAGTTTTTGGATCTCGGGTGAAGCTTTCTTT CASSFWISGEAFF
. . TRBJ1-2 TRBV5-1 TGCGCCAGCAGCTTGGTCGCAGGCAATCCTAACTATGGCTACACCTTC CASSLVAGNPNYGYTF
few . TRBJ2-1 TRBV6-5 TGTGCCAGCAGTAGGGGGATTGAGCAGTTCTTC CASSRGIEQFF
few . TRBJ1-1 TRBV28 TGTGCCAGCAGGCTACTCTCCGGGACGGAGAACACTGAAGATTTCTTT CASRLLSGTENTEDFF
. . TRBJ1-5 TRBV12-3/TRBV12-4 TGTGCCAGCACTCCCCAACCGGGGAGCAATCAGCCCCAGCATTTT CASTPQPGSNQPQHF
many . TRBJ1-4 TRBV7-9 TGTGCCAGCAGCGGGGCGCCCGCGTTTAATGAAAAACTGTTTTTT CASSGAPAFNEKLFF
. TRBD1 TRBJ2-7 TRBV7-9 TGTGCCAGCAGCCCCGCCGGGACAGGGGGCGCCCCCCTCTACGAGCAGTACTTC CASSPAGTGGAPLYEQYF
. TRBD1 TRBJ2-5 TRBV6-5 TGTGCCAGCAGGACAGGGGGCGCGAGGGTAGAGACCCAGTACTTC CASRTGGARVETQYF
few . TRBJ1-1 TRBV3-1 TGTGCCAGCAGCCAATCGTCCGGCACTGAAGCTTTCTTT CASSQSSGTEAFF
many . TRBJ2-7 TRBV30 TGTGCCTGGAGCGGCGGGGATTTCTCCTACGAGCAGTACTTC CAWSGGDFSYEQYF
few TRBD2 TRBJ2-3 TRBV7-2 TGTGCCAGCAGCTTACCGGGGGGTGTAGATACGCAGTATTTT CASSLPGGVDTQYF